This T cell receptor (beta chain) was obtained from a study of T cells after yellow fever vaccination (dated by TCRdb to between 2017 and 2020). With respect to the entire study: Staining for CD3, CD45RA, CCR7 and CD95 was used to sort memory subsets (EM, EMRA, CM and Tscm) on a BD FACS Aria III. Bulk TCR alpha and beta repertoires were sequenced longitudinally to track T-cell clones before and after primary and booster YFV17D yellow fever vaccination. Blood samples were taken at several timepoints before and after primary and secondary immunization, and bulk PBMC replicates and cell subsets were isolated. Memory subsets were sorted on days 0, 15 and 45 and at 18 months after primary vaccination, and on days 0, 15 and 45 after the 30-year booster. The SMART-Seq v4 Ultra Low Input RNA kit was used to prepare libraries from fractions with low cell numbers. Two healthy male donors, one aged 18 to 30 and one aged 30 to 40 years, made up the cohort. Paper-wide results and their limitations: The secondary T-cell response was weaker than the primary response but faster, peaking on day 5 instead of day 15. Because the study included only a couple of donors, the extent to which the findings can be generalized is limited. Most clones expanded after primary vaccination were re-detected after the booster (almost 98% of CD4 and 80% to 90% of CD8), suggesting broad memory maintenance. Computational filtering was needed because FACS-sorted repertoires could contain abundant contaminating clonotypes from the bulk population. A small share of clonotypes was detected in both CD4 and CD8 compartments, with the overlap likely arising from convergent recombination. In the sorted memory subsets on day 0, nearly all vaccine-responding clonotypes were below the level of detection.

In the germline V gene (reference sequence), CDR1 corresponds to SGHNT and CDR2 to YYREEE. Reading from cysteine to phenylalanine, the CDR3 counts 15 amino acids. Here the CDR3 DNA is all that survives: 45 bases in frame from base 1. The junction shows trimming of 3 bases on V and 4 bases on J, and the gene matches do not reach 2 bases of it. TCR cDNA was made using 5'RACE template switching, a step that added a universal primer site and unique molecular identifiers. Priming of cDNA synthesis was performed from both the TCR alpha and TCR beta constant segments. Library amplification used two PCR steps, and the second PCR step added sample barcodes and sequencing adapters. Sequencing of libraries was performed on Illumina HiSeq 2500 (2x100 bp) or NovaSeq (2x150 bp). Per the original workflow: Reads were demultiplexed and collapsed into UMI consensus sequences with MIGEC, and V(D)J alignment was performed with MiXCR. Vaccine-responding clonotypes were defined with edgeR using replicate PBMC samples, requiring FDR below 0.01 and a log2 fold change above 5 up to day 15. CD4 or CD8 identity was assigned to each bulk clonotype according to whether the clonotype was present at higher abundance in the sequenced CD4 repertoire or the sequenced CD8 repertoire. To estimate how each clone was distributed across memory phenotypes, clonotype frequencies in memory subsets were weighted by FACS-sorted cell numbers. TCRdb applied fastp at Q25 and MiXCR to the public reads, then kept only in-frame beta chains. Here each entry gathers all rows of one CDR3 protein and keeps the most common genes and DNA. None of the V and J calls come from the authors' own analysis; TCRdb made them. The sample yields about 4,600 distinct CDR3 sequences; roughly 3.4% were counted once. Approximately 60% of the sample belongs to the ten largest clones.

In light of the paper, this sample's treatment or condition label describes: live attenuated yellow fever vaccine strain. A standard Ficoll-Paque protocol was used to isolate PBMCs from peripheral blood. For sorted memory subsets, RNA extraction was done with the RNeasy Micro Kit. This clonotype showed up many times. No base-level quality is on record; no much larger clone is a single base apart. In this chain, TRBV5-4 is recombined with TRBJ2-5; 14 nucleotides in the junction match TRBD2. The sequence was collected from a man aged 30 to 45 who received the YFV17D yellow fever vaccine. Sequencing was performed on PBMCs, either bulk or a sorted T-cell subset (CD4+, CD8+, memory, or dextramer-sorted; not recorded which), taken 15 days after the yellow fever booster vaccination. The CDR3 amino acid sequence is: CASSSGLAGAETQYF. The DNA sequence is given as TGTGCCAGCAGCTCGGGACTAGCGGGAGCAGAGACCCAGTACTTC.